A single sample is the source of the 4 T cell receptor beta chains below, sequenced in a study of T cells in localized non-small cell lung cancer. Here immunoSEQ multiplex PCR was the method, and the copy in TCRdb shows in-frame clones only, minus some. In the table there are fewer than 25,000 clones, roughly 92% of which are singletons. The sample here was peripheral blood, taken before any cancer treatment. These receptors were taken from a woman aged 40-69 years with stage I lung adenocarcinoma.

The rearrangement links TRBV6-1 to TRBJ2-5; D ambiguous. Trimming removed 1 base at V and 3 bases at J, with 15 bases between. From germline, CDR1 is MNHNS and CDR2 SASEGT. This CDR3 is built from 16 residues. CDR3 sequence (DNA): TGTGCCAGCAGTGAAGTGCGAATTCTCCAGGAAGAGACCCAGTACTTC. Its protein product is CASSEVRILQEETQYF.

This chain uses TRBV5-1 with TRBJ2-3, with TRBD2 identical over 10 bases. The CDR3 sequence is 15 residues long. CDR1 SGHRS and CDR2 YFSETQ come from the germline V gene. J lost 5 bases, V lost 4 bases, and 7 bases had no gene match. The CDR3: CASSQVLAGVDTQYF. The CDR3 DNA reads TGCGCCAGCAGCCAGGTTCTAGCGGGAGTAGATACGCAGTATTTT.

The chain recombines TRBV10-1 with TRBJ2-1, with 10 positions matching TRBD2. The germline gives CDR1 WNHNN, CDR2 SYGVQD (reference sequence). Trimming removed 6 bases from V and 1 base from J; junction bases left unmatched: 3. CDR3 size: 15 residues. The CDR3 is CASSNSGGSYNEQFF. DNA of the CDR3: TGCGCCAGCAGCAATAGCGGGGGGTCCTACAATGAGCAGTTCTTC.

This clone was seen once. The CDR3 here is CASSPRGSYEQYF. The CDR3 coding sequence is TGTGCCAGCAGCCCCAGAGGTTCCTACGAGCAGTACTTC. The chain has TRBV11-2 and TRBJ2-7; D is ambiguous. CDR1 and CDR2 from the germline V gene are SGHAT and FQNNGV. The V and J ends lost 5 bases and 1 base respectively, with 9 bases between them. This CDR3 has 13 residues.